This T cell receptor (beta chain) was sequenced for a study of cytomegalovirus exposure and HLA in healthy donors (dated by TCRdb to between 2016 and 2019). Background on the whole study: The 500 to 700 repertoires of the first cohort and the 120 validation repertoires were produced on the same platform, according to a later analysis. Besides the first cohort of 550 to 750 subjects, a separate validation cohort made up of 90 to 150 different subjects was used. The aim of the study was to test whether cataloging public T cell receptors could identify signatures of past pathogen exposure. To predict cytomegalovirus infection status, the study brought together high-throughput TCR immunosequencing, statistical association of individual TCRs with disease status, and machine learning.

Study-wide findings and limitations: The validation cohort had no HLA typing available for a later analysis, so co-occurrence within that cohort was assessed over all 110 or so repertoires. The classifier was reported to diagnose cytomegalovirus status with high specificity and sensitivity in both the original cohort and the validation cohort. The study gave a list of 150 to 200 TCR beta chains associated with cytomegalovirus. Subsequent analysis determined that TCRs grouped into clusters in the first cohort also showed a tendency toward co-occurrence across the 130 or so validation repertoires, and 94% of cluster scores exceeded 0. Most TCR sequences were observed very rarely across donors, whereas some public TCRs were present in many individuals. According to the authors, the approach could potentially be generalized to other disease states and immunological phenotypes. Three of the identified cytomegalovirus-associated TCR beta chains were confirmed in vitro to be specific for cytomegalovirus antigens.

A word on this clone: Which antigen it targets is not known. No much larger clonotype is one base removed from it; base qualities were not supplied.

Donors formed part of the validation cohort, which comprised about 130 subjects and was distinct from the first cohort of roughly 600 subjects. The CDR3, cysteine through phenylalanine, is 14 amino acids long. The only DNA kept is the CDR3, 42 bases in frame from the first base. Trimming removed 4 bases from V and 2 bases from J; the gene matches leave 3 bases unexplained. The germline V gene (reference sequence) supplies CDR1 MNHEY and CDR2 SMNVEV. Library preparation employed the immunoSEQ multiplex PCR assay. In the source study's methods: To diagnose cytomegalovirus status from the catalog of TCR beta chain sequences, a statistical classification framework was built. Drawn from immuneACCESS, this table holds only the in-frame rearrangements with V and J called that TCRdb kept. Clones are partly lost; checked studies trace under half to an unresolved V gene and leave the rest unexplained. D and trimming were read from the DNA, whereas the V and J calls and clone size are those reported in that table. The sample table lists some 150,000 clones, 75% to 90% of them with a count of one. About a fifth of the sample belongs to the ten largest clones.

The origin of this receptor is a man between 18 and 29 years old in good health and CMV-seropositive. Specimen: PBMCs. This chain is built from TRBV27 and TRBJ2-5, and 8 bases in between align with TRBD1. The DNA reads TGTGCCAGCAGTTACTGGGACAGGCAAGAGACCCAGTACTTC. Its translation is CASSYWDRQETQYF.